This entry concerns a single TCR beta chain. What it binds is unknown. Libraries were prepared by immunoSEQ multiplex PCR; TCRdb keeps only in-frame clonotypes and omits some of them. Of some 170,000 clones in the sample, about 90% are singletons; the top ten hold approximately 0.98%. The sample originates from a study of T cell responses to AZD1222 COVID-19 vaccine. Whole-study results and caveats: Only a handful of AZD1222 recipients were seropositive at baseline. No day 14 peak samples; only post-peak repertoires were characterized. A rise in Spike-specific TCR breadth and depth followed two AZD1222 doses. Regions 160-218 and 743-854 held dominance among vaccine-associated CD4 TCRs, which spanned spike.

The CDR3 spans 16 residues. Germline V gene data show CDR1 as MNHEY and CDR2 as SVGAGI. V lost 0 bases and J lost 5; bases outside the gene matches: 6. V is TRBV6-5 and J is TRBJ2-2; 7 bases line up with TRBD1. The source was peripheral blood, collected 28 days after the second AZD1222 dose. This receptor was obtained from an adult who received the AZD1222 COVID-19 vaccine. The CDR3 coding sequence is TGTGCCAGCAGTTACTCTAGGGGGCCAGGTACCGGGGAGCTGTTTTTT. Translation gives CASSYSRGPGTGELFF.